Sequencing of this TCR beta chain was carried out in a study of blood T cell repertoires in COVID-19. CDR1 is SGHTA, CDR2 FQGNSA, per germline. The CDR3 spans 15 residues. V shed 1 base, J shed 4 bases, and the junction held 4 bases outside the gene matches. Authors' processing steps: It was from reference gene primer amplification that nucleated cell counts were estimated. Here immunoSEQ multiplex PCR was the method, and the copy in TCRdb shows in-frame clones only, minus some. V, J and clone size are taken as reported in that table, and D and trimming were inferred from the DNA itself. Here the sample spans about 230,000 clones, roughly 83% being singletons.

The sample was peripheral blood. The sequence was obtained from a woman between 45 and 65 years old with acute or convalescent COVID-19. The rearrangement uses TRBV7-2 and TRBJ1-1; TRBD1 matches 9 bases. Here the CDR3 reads CASSLGDRVVTEAFF. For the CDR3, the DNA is TGTGCCAGCAGCTTAGGGGACAGGGTTGTCACTGAAGCTTTCTTT.